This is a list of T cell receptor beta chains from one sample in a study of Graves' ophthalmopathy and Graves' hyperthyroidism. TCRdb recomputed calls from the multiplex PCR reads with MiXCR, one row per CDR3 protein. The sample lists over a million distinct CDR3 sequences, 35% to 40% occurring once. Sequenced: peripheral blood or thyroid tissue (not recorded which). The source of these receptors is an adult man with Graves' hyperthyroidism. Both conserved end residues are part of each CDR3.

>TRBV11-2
CASSIVASGGYEQYF
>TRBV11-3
CASSLNLASREQYF
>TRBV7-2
CASSLRPGHIFSEKLFF
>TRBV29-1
CSAGTSGTGELFF
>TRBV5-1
CASSESLRDRSYEQYF
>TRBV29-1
CSAGSGYTF
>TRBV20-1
CSAGGQSGELFF
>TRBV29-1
CSVQGGTEAFF
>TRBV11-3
CASSLEFWQPSSYEQYF
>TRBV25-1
CASSYRRLDRLNEKLFF
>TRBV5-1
CASSLADTGEGYTF
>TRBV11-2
CASSLEGLAGGVGILEPQETQYF
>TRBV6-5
CASSLGLNEKLFF
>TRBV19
CASSLDKATETQYF
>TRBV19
CASSSGDSYEQYF
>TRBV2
CASSVGRGGVNTEAFF
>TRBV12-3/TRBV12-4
CASKIAGNTGELFF